The next 32 T cell receptor beta chains were all read from a single sample in a study of blood T cell repertoires in COVID-19. Only in-frame clones appear in the TCRdb table, and some are missing; sequencing was by immunoSEQ multiplex PCR. The data hold roughly 390,000 clones, with over 75% observed a single time. Sequencing input: peripheral blood. The receptors originated from a woman aged 25 to 39 with COVID-19, enrolled during active disease.

V usage is TRBV10-3 and J usage is TRBJ2-7; TRBD2 matches 12 bases. The CDR3 runs to 15 residues. From germline, CDR1 is ENHRY and CDR2 SYGVKD. The V and J ends lost 4 bases and 6 bases, in that order; junction bases with no gene match: 7. CDR3 DNA sequence: TGTGCCATCAGTGGAGCCGGACTAGCGGGAAGCGAGCAGTACTTC. Translation: CAISGAGLAGSEQYF.

The rearrangement joins TRBV7-2 to TRBJ2-7; D perhaps matches TRBD2 (6 bases). Germline CDR1 SGHTA, CDR2 FQGNSA. There are 16 residues in the CDR3. The V gene lost 5 bases and the J gene lost 2 bases, with 19 bases spanning the gap. CDR3 in DNA: TGTGCCAGCAGCACGGGGACGGACTACTTAACCTACGAGCAGTACTTC. Encoded protein: CASSTGTDYLTYEQYF. The full variable domain, its missing parts supplied by reference TRBV7-2 and TRBJ2-7, is GAGVSQSPSNKVTEKGKDVELRCDPISGHTALYWYRQSLGQGLEFLIYFQGNSAPDKSGLPSDRFSAERTGGSVSTLTIQRTQQEDSAVYLCASSTGTDYLTYEQYFGPGTRLTVT.

The J gene is TRBJ1-2, the V gene TRBV2, with D unclear. The CDR3 covers 14 residues. V shed 4 bases and J shed 4 bases, with 13 bases lying between them. CDR1 is SNHLY, CDR2 FYNNEI, per germline. Here the CDR3 DNA reads TGTGCCAGCAGTGGGGAGGGCGCGGGCTATGGCTACACCTTC. Amino acids: CASSGEGAGYGYTF.

This clone was detected only once. The V and J genes are TRBV10-3 and TRBJ2-3, with 13 bases aligning to TRBD2. The V gene end was trimmed by 1 base and the J gene end by 5 bases; junction bases not matched to a gene: 6. Germline V CDR1 and CDR2: ENHRY, SYGVKD. This CDR3 spans 17 amino acids. The CDR3 DNA reads TGTGCCATCAGTGAGTTACTAGCGGGAGGGCCCGGAGATACGCAGTATTTT. Protein: CAISELLAGGPGDTQYF.

The chain combines TRBV7-9 with TRBJ2-1, with D possibly being TRBD2 (5 bases). CDR1 and CDR2 (germline): SEHNR, FQNEAQ (reference sequence). CDR3 length: 12 residues. The V end was cut by 3 bases, the J end by 9 bases, with 9 bases between. This CDR3 is CASSFFRGEQFF. The CDR3 nucleotides read TGTGCCAGCAGCTTCTTCCGGGGTGAGCAGTTCTTC.

The rearrangement joins TRBV2 to TRBJ2-7; a possible D gene is TRBD2 (5 bases). CDR1 and CDR2 from the germline V gene are SNHLY and FYNNEI. Trimming stripped 0 bases from V and 5 bases from J, with 14 bases between. This CDR3 has 15 amino acids. The CDR3 region has the DNA TGTGCCAGCAGTGAAGCGGAGCGCACTAGGGACGAGCAGTACTTC. This gives the protein CASSEAERTRDEQYF.

The chain links TRBV3-1 (or the pseudogene TRBV3-2) to TRBJ2-3, with D uncertain. Looked up from germline, CDR1 is LGHDT and CDR2 is YNNKEL (reference sequence). V was shortened by 4 bases and J by 6 bases, with 14 bases between the two germline ends. There are 14 residues in the CDR3. CDR3 in DNA: TGTGCCAGCAGCCCCCCGGCGGTAGCCGATACGCAGTATTTT. This translates into CASSPPAVADTQYF.

The chain uses TRBV2 and TRBJ1-5; the D gene is possibly TRBD1 (5 bases). CDR3 length: 17 residues. The V and J ends lost 3 bases and 5 bases respectively, with 20 bases between them. CDR1 is SNHLY and CDR2 is FYNNEI in the germline V gene. The CDR3 DNA reads TGTGCCAGCAGTGAGAGCCATCGGGGGTCTAAAGATCAGCCCCAGCATTTT. Translated, it gives CASSESHRGSKDQPQHF. Looking up the rest from reference TRBV2 and TRBJ1-5 gives the full variable domain: EPEVTQTPSHQVTQMGQEVILRCVPISNHLYFYWYRQILGQKVEFLVSFYNNEISEKSEIFDDQFSVERPDGSNFTLKIRSTKLEDSAMYFCASSESHRGSKDQPQHFGDGTRLSIL.

The chain couples TRBV27 to TRBJ2-5; TRBD1 matches 8 bases. The CDR3 sequence is 14 residues long. Trimming removed 5 bases from V and 5 bases from J; junction bases left unmatched: 7. Germline values: CDR1 MNHEY, CDR2 SMNVEV (reference sequence). The CDR3 reads CASSLTPGGETQYF. The CDR3 DNA reads as TGTGCCAGCAGTCTTACACCAGGGGGCGAGACCCAGTACTTC.

This rearrangement joins TRBV6-2 or TRBV6-3 to TRBJ2-1, with TRBD2 matching 12 bases. The trim removed 1 base at V and 5 bases at J, leaving 3 bases unmatched. Per the germline V gene, CDR1 is MNHEY and CDR2 is SVGEGT. This CDR3 region has 16 residues. CDR3 residues: CASSYWLAGGHNEQFF. DNA of the CDR3: TGTGCCAGCAGTTACTGGCTAGCGGGAGGGCACAATGAGCAGTTCTTC.

The chain is built from TRBV5-6 and TRBJ1-4; a weak D match, TRBD1 (5 bases). V lost 4 bases and J lost 8, with 12 bases in between. The CDR3 is 13 residues long. CDR1 is SGHDT and CDR2 is YYEEEE in the germline V gene. For the CDR3, the DNA is TGTGCCAGCAGCCCTAAGGGGCGGGAAAAACTGTTTTTT. Its protein product is CASSPKGREKLFF.

The gene calls are TRBV18 and TRBJ2-7; TRBD1 aligns across 7 bases. CDR1 is KGHSH and CDR2 is LQKENI in the germline V gene. V dropped 4 bases and J dropped 0; count of bases not matched to a gene: 12. The CDR3 runs 17 residues. The CDR3 nucleotides read TGTGCCAGCTCACTCGCCAACAGGGGATATAGCTCCTACGAGCAGTACTTC. Encoded protein: CASSLANRGYSSYEQYF.

V and J are TRBV5-1 and TRBJ2-5, with 7 bases lining up with TRBD1. Unmatched junction bases numbered 6, after V lost 7 bases and J lost 3 bases. Germline lookup yields CDR1 SGHRS and CDR2 YFSETQ. CDR3 size: 13 residues. Written as DNA, the CDR3 is TGCGCCAGCCGAGCCGGGACAGAAGAGACCCAGTACTTC. This codes for CASRAGTEETQYF.

The chain combines TRBV5-1 with TRBJ2-1; D not certain. The ends were cut back, 6 bases at V and 4 bases at J, with 20 bases in the middle. This CDR3 is built from 16 residues. Germline lookup yields CDR1 SGHRS and CDR2 YFSETQ. The CDR3 DNA reads as TGCGCCAGCACCAACCTGGCGGAGCACTTATACAATGAGCAGTTCTTC. Residues: CASTNLAEHLYNEQFF.

This clone was counted between two and nine times. The chain has TRBV6-1 and TRBJ2-7; 7 bases fit TRBD1. The CDR3 runs 15 residues. V shed 1 base, J shed 4 bases, and the junction held 7 bases outside the gene matches. Germline V gives CDR1 MNHNS, CDR2 SASEGT. The CDR3 protein is CASSEEGATSYEQYF. CDR3 nucleotides: TGTGCCAGCAGTGAAGAGGGGGCTACTTCTTACGAGCAGTACTTC.

This CDR3 is CSVEPRDRGGPDTQYF. CDR3 in DNA: TGCAGCGTTGAACCAAGGGACAGGGGAGGGCCAGATACGCAGTATTTT. The genes are TRBV29-1 and TRBJ2-3, with 10 nucleotides matching TRBD1. J gave up 4 bases and V 2 bases, and 9 bases lay outside the gene matches. CDR1 is SQVTM, CDR2 ANQGSEA, per germline. The CDR3 is 16 residues long.

V gene TRBV5-1 combines with J gene TRBJ1-1; no reliable D call. This CDR3 is 15 amino acids long. Deletions cut 0 bases from V and 7 bases from J, with 16 bases between. Per germline, CDR1 SGHRS and CDR2 YFSETQ. The CDR3 region is CASSLDALTRGEAFF. The CDR3 DNA follows: TGCGCCAGCAGCTTGGACGCCTTGACGAGAGGTGAAGCTTTCTTT.

This sequence joins TRBV10-3 and TRBJ1-5, with 11 bases fitting TRBD1. J gave up 7 bases and V 2 bases, and 4 bases lay outside the gene matches. Germline CDR1 and CDR2: ENHRY and SYGVKD. This CDR3 comprises 15 residues. This chain's CDR3 is CAISERGQGGQPQHF. As DNA, the CDR3 is TGTGCCATCAGTGAGAGGGGACAGGGGGGACAGCCCCAGCATTTT.

This sequence joins TRBV25-1 and TRBJ1-2; D is unclear. This CDR3 region has 13 residues. Looked up from germline, CDR1 is MGHDK and CDR2 is SYGVNS. The V end was cut by 2 bases, the J end by 8 bases, with 12 bases between. The CDR3 nucleotides are TGTGCCAGCAGTGAACCCTCACTACGGGGCTACACCTTC. Its protein product is CASSEPSLRGYTF.

The J gene is TRBJ2-1, the V gene TRBV29-1; TRBD2 matches at 8 bases. Per germline, CDR1 SQVTM and CDR2 ANQGSEA. CDR3 length: 13 residues. Trimming at V came to 6 bases and at J to 5 bases, leaving 6 bases not matched to a gene. The CDR3: CSVRRTSNNEQFF. The CDR3 nucleotides are TGCAGCGTCCGCCGGACTAGCAACAATGAGCAGTTCTTC.

The CDR3 is CASSKTGAQPQHF. DNA of the CDR3: TGTGCCAGCAGCAAGACAGGGGCCCAGCCCCAGCATTTT. The J gene is TRBJ1-5, the V gene TRBV3-1 (or the pseudogene TRBV3-2); 8 positions match TRBD1. V shed 5 bases and J 7 bases; nucleotides not matched to a gene: 4. The CDR3 extends over 13 amino acids. CDR1 is LGHDT, CDR2 YNNKEL, per germline (reference sequence).

This clone has just one count. The chain uses TRBV27 and TRBJ2-2, with D perhaps matching TRBD1 (6 bases). CDR3 size: 13 residues. Germline V CDR1 and CDR2: MNHEY, SMNVEV (reference sequence). Between the trimmed V and J ends, which lost 7 bases and 5 bases, there was a span of 11 bases. CDR3 in DNA: TGTGCCAGCACCGCAGGGACAACCGGGGAGCTGTTTTTT. Translation gives CASTAGTTGELFF.

V usage is TRBV2 and J usage is TRBJ2-3; possibly TRBD1 for D (6 bases). This CDR3 comprises 15 residues. V lost 7 bases to trimming and J lost 0 bases, with 14 bases between them. Germline V CDR1 and CDR2: SNHLY, FYNNEI. CDR3 residues: CASKQGLTSTDTQYF. The DNA of the CDR3 is TGTGCCAGCAAACAGGGCCTTACTAGCACAGATACGCAGTATTTT. Using reference TRBV2 and TRBJ2-3 for the parts outside the CDR3, the full variable domain is EPEVTQTPSHQVTQMGQEVILRCVPISNHLYFYWYRQILGQKVEFLVSFYNNEISEKSEIFDDQFSVERPDGSNFTLKIRSTKLEDSAMYFCASKQGLTSTDTQYFGPGTRLTVL.

The gene calls are TRBV6-2 or TRBV6-3 and TRBJ2-5; D may be TRBD2 (5 bases). CDR3 length: 13 residues. Per germline, CDR1 MNHEY and CDR2 SVGEGT. V shed 6 bases and J shed 2 bases, with 10 bases lying between them. CDR3 DNA sequence: TGTGCCAGCAGCCGCAGCGGTCAAGAGACCCAGTACTTC. It encodes CASSRSGQETQYF.

This clone was recorded only once. The chain links TRBV5-6 to TRBJ1-5, with a weak D call TRBD1 (6 bases). The CDR3 runs to 14 residues. Trimming shortened V by 2 bases and J by 5 bases, and 11 bases separated the two germline ends. Germline CDR1 reads SGHDT; CDR2 reads YYEEEE. CDR3 in DNA: TGTGCCAGCAGCTTCCGGGGGGCCCATCAGCCCCAGCATTTT. Its protein product is CASSFRGAHQPQHF.

The V gene is TRBV3-1 (or the pseudogene TRBV3-2), the J gene TRBJ2-1, with TRBD2 matching 8 bases. Germline-derived CDR1 and CDR2 are LGHDT and YNNKEL (reference sequence). V was clipped by 6 bases and J by 8 bases; unmatched bases: 18. The CDR3 runs 17 residues. The CDR3 here is CASRANTGTSNIDEQFF. The CDR3 DNA reads as TGTGCCAGCAGGGCTAATACCGGGACTAGTAACATCGATGAGCAGTTCTTC.

This clone was seen a few times. The V call is TRBV27, the J call TRBJ1-1, with D perhaps matching TRBD1 (5 bases). CDR1 is MNHEY, CDR2 SMNVEV, per germline (reference sequence). V was shortened by 4 bases and J by 6 bases, with 9 bases between the two germline ends. This CDR3 spans 12 amino acids. CDR3 protein: CASSSGFAEAFF. In nucleotides, the CDR3 is TGTGCCAGCAGTTCAGGGTTTGCTGAAGCTTTCTTT.

V is TRBV5-4 and J is TRBJ1-1, with D maybe TRBD1 (6 bases). The V gene's germline CDR1 is SGHNT and CDR2 YYREEE (reference sequence). The V gene lost 4 bases and the J gene lost 4 bases, with 14 bases spanning the gap. This CDR3 contains 14 residues. The CDR3 protein is CASSRWGLVTEAFF. The DNA for the CDR3 is TGTGCCAGCAGCCGCTGGGGGCTCGTCACTGAAGCTTTCTTT.

The V call is TRBV19, the J call TRBJ1-2, with 8 positions matching TRBD1. Germline V lookup: CDR1 LNHDA, CDR2 SQIVND (reference sequence). The CDR3 spans 15 residues. The trim removed 5 bases at V and 3 bases at J, leaving 8 bases unmatched. The CDR3 loop reads CASSLGDRTYYGYTF. In DNA form, the CDR3 reads TGTGCCAGTAGTCTAGGGGACAGGACCTACTATGGCTACACCTTC.

The V call is TRBV5-4, the J call TRBJ1-6; TRBD1 matches 9 bases. V dropped 3 bases and J dropped 10; count of bases not matched to a gene: 8. This CDR3 has 15 amino acids. Germline assignment: CDR1 SGHNT and CDR2 YYREEE (reference sequence). The CDR3 sequence is CASSWGDRELSPLHF. The CDR3 DNA reads as TGTGCCAGCAGCTGGGGGGACAGGGAATTATCACCCCTCCACTTT.

V usage is TRBV28 and J usage is TRBJ2-5; TRBD1 matches at 8 bases. Germline lookup yields CDR1 MDHEN and CDR2 SYDVKM. V lost 6 bases and J lost 4; bases outside the gene matches: 4. The CDR3 sequence is 13 residues long. The CDR3 DNA is TGTGCCAGCAGGCCTGGACAGGGAGAGACCCAGTACTTC. Translation gives CASRPGQGETQYF.

V usage is TRBV2 and J usage is TRBJ2-7, with 10 bases matching TRBD1. The CDR3 extends over 13 amino acids. Germline CDR1 SNHLY, CDR2 FYNNEI. V was clipped by 1 base and J by 7 bases; unmatched bases: 1. The CDR3 loop reads CASSEGTGGEQYF. CDR3 coding DNA: TGTGCCAGCAGTGAAGGGACAGGGGGTGAGCAGTACTTC.